This T cell receptor beta chain was recovered during a study of T cell repertoires in cytomegalovirus infection. The overall study: CMV infection and matching HLA type were both indicated by public TCR beta signatures.

The CDR3 loop spans 13 amino acids. The germline gives CDR1 SQVTM, CDR2 ANQGSEA. The V end was cut by 4 bases, the J end by 1 base, with 10 bases between. Overall study findings and caveats: Identification of carriers of CMV plus the relevant HLA was achieved through cumulative public TCR beta family frequency.

This clonotype has a handful of counts. Its specificity is unknown. MiXCR was run by TCRdb on the reads, yielding one entry per CDR3 protein. This table holds roughly 720,000 distinct CDR3 sequences, roughly 35% found once. Sequencing used PBMCs. This TCR was recovered from a human donor in good health (CMV status not recorded). Some clones in this sample may be carry-over from other donors' samples. This chain joins TRBV29-1 and TRBJ2-5; D gene ambiguous. CDR3 coding DNA: TGCAGCGTTGCTCAGAACCTCCAAGAGACCCAGTACTTC. Translating gives CSVAQNLQETQYF.